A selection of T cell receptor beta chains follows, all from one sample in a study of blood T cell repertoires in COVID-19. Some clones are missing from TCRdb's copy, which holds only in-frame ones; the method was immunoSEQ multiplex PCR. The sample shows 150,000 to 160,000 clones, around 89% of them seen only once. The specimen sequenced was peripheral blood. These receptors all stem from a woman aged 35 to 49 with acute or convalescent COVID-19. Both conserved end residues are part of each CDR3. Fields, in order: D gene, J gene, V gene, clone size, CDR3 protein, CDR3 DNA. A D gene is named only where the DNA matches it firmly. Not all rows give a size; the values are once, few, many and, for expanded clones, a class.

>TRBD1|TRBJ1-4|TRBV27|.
CASSLQQGDEKLFF
TGTGCCAGCAGTTTACAGCAGGGGGATGAAAAACTGTTTTTT
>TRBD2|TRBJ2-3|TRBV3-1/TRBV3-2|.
CASSQDGGRSGLVSQYF
TGTGCCAGCAGCCAAGATGGCGGGAGGTCTGGTCTCGTGTCGCAGTATTTT
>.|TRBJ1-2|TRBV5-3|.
CARSFFLWAGGNYGYTF
TGTGCCAGAAGCTTTTTCCTATGGGCCGGTGGCAACTATGGCTACACCTTC
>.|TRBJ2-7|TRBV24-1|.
CATSVPGEREQYF
TGTGCCACCAGTGTTCCAGGGGAACGCGAGCAGTACTTC
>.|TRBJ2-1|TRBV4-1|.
CASSQVETGTTYNEQFF
TGCGCCAGCAGCCAAGTAGAGACCGGGACAACCTACAATGAGCAGTTCTTC
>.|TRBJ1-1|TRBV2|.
CASSLSGRDTEAFF
TGTGCCAGCAGTCTCTCAGGGAGGGACACTGAAGCTTTCTTT
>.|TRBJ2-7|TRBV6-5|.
CASSTRRGSYEQYF
TGTGCCAGCAGCACCCGGAGGGGCTCCTACGAGCAGTACTTC
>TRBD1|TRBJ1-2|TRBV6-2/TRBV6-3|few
CASSEYRGPNGYTF
TGTGCCAGCAGCGAGTACAGGGGGCCTAACGGCTACACCTTC
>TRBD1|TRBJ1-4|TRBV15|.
CATSRRPGQGRNEKLFF
TGTGCCACCAGCAGACGACCCGGACAGGGGCGTAATGAAAAACTGTTTTTT
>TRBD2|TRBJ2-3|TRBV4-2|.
CASSQDGVAGVDTQYF
TGTGCCAGCAGCCAAGATGGAGTAGCGGGAGTAGATACGCAGTATTTT
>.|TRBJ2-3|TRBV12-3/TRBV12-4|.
CASSGEEDTQYF
TGTGCCAGCAGCGGTGAGGAGGATACGCAGTATTTT
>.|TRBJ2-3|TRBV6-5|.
CASSPLRADTQYF
TGTGCCAGCAGCCCCCTGCGGGCTGATACGCAGTATTTT
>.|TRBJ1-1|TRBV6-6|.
CASSVQVNTEAFF
TGTGCCAGCAGCGTACAGGTTAACACTGAAGCTTTCTTT
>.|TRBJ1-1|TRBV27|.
CASSLQVNTEAFF
TGTGCCAGCAGTTTACAGGTCAACACTGAAGCTTTCTTT
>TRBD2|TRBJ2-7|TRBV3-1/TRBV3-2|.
CASSQAASGPYEQYF
TGTGCCAGCAGCCAAGCGGCTAGCGGGCCCTACGAGCAGTACTTC
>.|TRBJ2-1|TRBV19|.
CASSIVGASSYNEQFF
TGTGCCAGTAGTATAGTAGGAGCGTCATCCTACAATGAGCAGTTCTTC
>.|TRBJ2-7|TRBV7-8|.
CASSSGTGNHEQYF
TGTGCCAGCAGTAGCGGGACAGGGAACCACGAGCAGTACTTC
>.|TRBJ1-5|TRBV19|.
CASSMGRVTEQPQHF
TGTGCCAGTAGTATGGGCAGGGTCACTGAACAGCCCCAGCATTTT
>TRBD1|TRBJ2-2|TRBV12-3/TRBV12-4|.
CATRQGVGGELFF
TGTGCTACCCGGCAGGGGGTGGGCGGGGAGCTGTTTTTT
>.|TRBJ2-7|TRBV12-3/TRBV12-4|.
CASSLKGDEQYF
TGTGCCAGCAGTTTAAAGGGAGACGAGCAGTACTTC
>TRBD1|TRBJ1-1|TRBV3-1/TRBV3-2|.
CASSPRTGSQGDTEAFF
TGTGCCAGCAGCCCGAGGACAGGGTCCCAGGGGGACACTGAAGCTTTCTTT
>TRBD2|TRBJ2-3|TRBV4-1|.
CASRRTSGGSDTQYF
TGCGCCAGCAGGCGGACTAGCGGGGGGTCAGATACGCAGTATTTT
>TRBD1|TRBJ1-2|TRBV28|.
CASRIPGQVTYGYTF
TGTGCCAGCAGAATTCCGGGACAGGTGACCTATGGCTACACCTTC
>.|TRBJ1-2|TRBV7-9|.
CASSNGYTF
TGTGCCAGCAGTAATGGCTACACCTTC
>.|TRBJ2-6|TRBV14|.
CASSQGRGPGANVLTF
TGTGCCAGCAGCCAAGGCAGGGGCCCTGGGGCCAACGTCCTGACTTTC
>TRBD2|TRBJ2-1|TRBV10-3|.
CVREGYNEQFF
TGTGTGCGGGAGGGGTACAATGAGCAGTTCTTC
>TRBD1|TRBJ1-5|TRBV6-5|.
CASSQGAGQPQHF
TGTGCCAGCAGTCAGGGGGCAGGTCAGCCCCAGCATTTT
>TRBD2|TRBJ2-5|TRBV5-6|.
CASSFRTSGRAGRWETQYF
TGTGCCAGCAGCTTCAGGACTAGCGGGAGGGCAGGACGTTGGGAGACCCAGTACTTC
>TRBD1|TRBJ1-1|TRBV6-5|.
CASSYRGPVTEAFF
TGTGCCAGCAGTTACAGGGGGCCTGTCACTGAAGCTTTCTTT
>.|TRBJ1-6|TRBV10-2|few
CASSDGDSPLHF
TGCGCCAGCAGTGACGGGGATTCACCCCTCCACTTT
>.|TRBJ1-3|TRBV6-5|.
CASSYSGSSGNTIYF
TGTGCCAGCAGTTACAGTGGGTCTAGTGGAAACACCATATATTTT
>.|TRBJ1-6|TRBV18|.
CASSPAPSSYNSPLHF
TGTGCCAGCTCACCAGCCCCTAGCTCCTATAATTCACCCCTCCACTTT
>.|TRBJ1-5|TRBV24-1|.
CATGGISGNQPQHF
TGTGCCACCGGCGGGATATCGGGCAATCAGCCCCAGCATTTT
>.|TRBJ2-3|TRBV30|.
CAWSTWRDALGTDTQYF
TGTGCCTGGAGCACCTGGAGGGACGCCTTGGGTACAGATACGCAGTATTTT
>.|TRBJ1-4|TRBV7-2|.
CASSLGGATSNEKLFF
TGTGCCAGCAGCTTAGGCGGGGCCACAAGTAATGAAAAACTGTTTTTT
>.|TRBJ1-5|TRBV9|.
CASSVDPAGNQPQHF
TGTGCCAGCAGCGTAGACCCAGCGGGCAATCAGCCCCAGCATTTT
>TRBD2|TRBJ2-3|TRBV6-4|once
CASSDVGRVADTQYF
TGTGCCAGCAGTGACGTCGGGAGGGTGGCAGATACGCAGTATTTT